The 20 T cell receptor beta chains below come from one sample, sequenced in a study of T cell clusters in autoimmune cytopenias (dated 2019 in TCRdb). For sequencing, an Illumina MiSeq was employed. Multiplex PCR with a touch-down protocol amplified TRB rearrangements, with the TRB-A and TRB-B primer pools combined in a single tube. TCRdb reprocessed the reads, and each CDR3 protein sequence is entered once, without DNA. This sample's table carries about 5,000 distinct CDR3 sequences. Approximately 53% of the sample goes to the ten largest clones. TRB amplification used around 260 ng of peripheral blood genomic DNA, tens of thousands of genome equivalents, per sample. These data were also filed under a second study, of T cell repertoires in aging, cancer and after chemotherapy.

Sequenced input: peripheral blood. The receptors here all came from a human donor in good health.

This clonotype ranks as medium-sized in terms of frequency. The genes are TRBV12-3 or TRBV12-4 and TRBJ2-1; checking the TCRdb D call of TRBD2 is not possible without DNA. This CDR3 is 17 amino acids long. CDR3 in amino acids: CASSLYRTSGSLKEQFF.

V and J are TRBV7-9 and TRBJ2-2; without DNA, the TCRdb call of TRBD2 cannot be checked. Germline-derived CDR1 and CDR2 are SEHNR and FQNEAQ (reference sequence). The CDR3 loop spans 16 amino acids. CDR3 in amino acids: CASSLSASGSVGELFF.

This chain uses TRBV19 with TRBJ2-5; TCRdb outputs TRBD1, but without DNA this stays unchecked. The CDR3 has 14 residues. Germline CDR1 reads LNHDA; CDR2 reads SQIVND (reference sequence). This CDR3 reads CASSIGTAQETQYF.

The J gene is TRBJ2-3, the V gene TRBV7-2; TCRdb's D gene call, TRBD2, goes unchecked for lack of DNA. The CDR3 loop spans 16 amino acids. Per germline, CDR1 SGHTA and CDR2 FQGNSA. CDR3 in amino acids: CASSLVRGRAADTQYF. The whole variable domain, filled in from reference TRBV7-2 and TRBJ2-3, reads GAGVSQSPSNKVTEKGKDVELRCDPISGHTALYWYRQSLGQGLEFLIYFQGNSAPDKSGLPSDRFSAERTGGSVSTLTIQRTQQEDSAVYLCASSLVRGRAADTQYFGPGTRLTVL.

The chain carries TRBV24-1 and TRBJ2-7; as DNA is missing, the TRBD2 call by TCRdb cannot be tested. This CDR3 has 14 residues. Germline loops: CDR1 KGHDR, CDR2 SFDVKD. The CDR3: CATRSSGTSGEQYF.

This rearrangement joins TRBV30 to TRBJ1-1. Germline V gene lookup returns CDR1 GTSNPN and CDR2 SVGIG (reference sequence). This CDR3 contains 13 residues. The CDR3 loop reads CAWSVLMNTEAFF.

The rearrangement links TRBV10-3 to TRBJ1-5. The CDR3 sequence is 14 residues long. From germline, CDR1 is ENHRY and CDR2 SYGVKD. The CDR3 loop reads CAISEKRSNQPQHF.

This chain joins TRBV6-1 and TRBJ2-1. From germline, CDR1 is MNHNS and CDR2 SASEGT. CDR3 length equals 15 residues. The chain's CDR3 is CASTLGMSSYNEQFF.

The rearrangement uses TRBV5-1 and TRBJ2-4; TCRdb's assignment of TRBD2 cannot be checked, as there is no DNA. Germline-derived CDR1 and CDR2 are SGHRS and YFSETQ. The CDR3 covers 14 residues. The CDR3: CASSVEPGLPIQYF. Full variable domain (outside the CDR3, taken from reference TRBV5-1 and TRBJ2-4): KAGVTQTPRYLIKTRGQQVTLSCSPISGHRSVSWYQQTPGQGLQFLFEYFSETQRNKGNFPGRFSGRQFSNSRSEMNVSTLELGDSALYLCASSVEPGLPIQYFGAGTRLSVL.

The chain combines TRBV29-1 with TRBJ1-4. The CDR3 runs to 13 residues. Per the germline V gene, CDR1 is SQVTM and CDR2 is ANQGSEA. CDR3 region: CSVVGGTNEKLFF.

This chain's CDR3 is CASRRTSLQKTQYF. The chain carries TRBV6-2 or TRBV6-3 and TRBJ2-5; TCRdb calls TRBD1, which cannot be checked without DNA. Germline-derived CDR1 and CDR2 are MNHEY and SVGEGT. The CDR3 extends over 14 amino acids.

CDR3 protein: CASSNVGLNIQYF. This chain connects TRBV11-2 to TRBJ2-4. The CDR3 is 13 residues long. Germline CDR1 and CDR2: SGHAT and FQNNGV.

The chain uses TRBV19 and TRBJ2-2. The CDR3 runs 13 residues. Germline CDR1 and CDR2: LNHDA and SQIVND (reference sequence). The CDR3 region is CASSQTVTGELFF.

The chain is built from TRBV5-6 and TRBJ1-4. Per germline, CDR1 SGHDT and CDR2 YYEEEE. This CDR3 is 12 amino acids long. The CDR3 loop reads CASSFTNEKLFF.

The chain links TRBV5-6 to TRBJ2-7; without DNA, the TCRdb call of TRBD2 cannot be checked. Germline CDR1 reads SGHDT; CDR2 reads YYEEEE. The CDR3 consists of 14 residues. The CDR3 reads CASSAGGAIYEQYF.

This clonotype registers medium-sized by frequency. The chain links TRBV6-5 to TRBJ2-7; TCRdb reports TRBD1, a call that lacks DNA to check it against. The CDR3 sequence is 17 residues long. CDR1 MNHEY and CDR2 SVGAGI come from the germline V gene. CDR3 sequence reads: CASSYRRRKGQGYEQYF.

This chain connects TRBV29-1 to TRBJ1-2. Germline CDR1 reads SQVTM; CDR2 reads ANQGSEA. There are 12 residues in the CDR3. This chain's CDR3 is CSVNFRQRGYTF.

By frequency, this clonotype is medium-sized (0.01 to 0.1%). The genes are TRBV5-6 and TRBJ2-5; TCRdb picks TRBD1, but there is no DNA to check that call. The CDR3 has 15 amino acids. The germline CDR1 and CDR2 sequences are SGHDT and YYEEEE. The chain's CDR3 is CASKNWANRVETQYF. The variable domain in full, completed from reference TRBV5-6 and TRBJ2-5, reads DAGVTQSPTHLIKTRGQQVTLRCSPKSGHDTVSWYQQALGQGPQFIFQYYEEEERQRGNFPDRFSGHQFPNYSSELNVNALLLGDSALYLCASKNWANRVETQYFGPGTRLLVL.

CDR3 loop: CATGPGVTQYF. The rearrangement links TRBV19 to TRBJ2-5; with no DNA, the TCRdb D assignment of TRBD1 cannot be verified. This CDR3 region has 11 residues. The germline V gene has CDR1 LNHDA and CDR2 SQIVND (reference sequence).

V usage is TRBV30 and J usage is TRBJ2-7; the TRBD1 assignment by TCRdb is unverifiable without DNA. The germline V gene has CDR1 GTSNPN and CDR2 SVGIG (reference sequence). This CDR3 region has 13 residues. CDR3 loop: CACTGQGTYEQYF.